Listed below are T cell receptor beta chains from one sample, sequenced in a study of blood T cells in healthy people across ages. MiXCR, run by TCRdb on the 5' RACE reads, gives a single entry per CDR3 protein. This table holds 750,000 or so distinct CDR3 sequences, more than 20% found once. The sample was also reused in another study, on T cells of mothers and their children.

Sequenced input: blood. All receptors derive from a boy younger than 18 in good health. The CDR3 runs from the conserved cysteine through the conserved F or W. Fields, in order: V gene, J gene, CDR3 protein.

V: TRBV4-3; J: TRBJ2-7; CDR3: CASSGTGADEQYF
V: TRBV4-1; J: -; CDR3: CASSPSGGPLPYEQYF
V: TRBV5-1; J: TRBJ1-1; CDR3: CASAITTGLTEAFF
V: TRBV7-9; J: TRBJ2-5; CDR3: CASSTYREETQYF
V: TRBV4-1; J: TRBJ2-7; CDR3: CASSHVRTGGYEQYF
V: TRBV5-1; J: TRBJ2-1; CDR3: CASSLGTSGVWNEQFF
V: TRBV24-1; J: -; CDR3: CATKEQGSHEQFF
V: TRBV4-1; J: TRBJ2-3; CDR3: CASSQGRDGGSYSTDTQYF
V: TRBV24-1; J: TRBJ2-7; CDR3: CATSAGQQGSHEQYF
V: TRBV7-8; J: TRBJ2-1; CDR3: CASSLVAGGLDEQFF
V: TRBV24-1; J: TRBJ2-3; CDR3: CATSDLPGTGGDTQYF
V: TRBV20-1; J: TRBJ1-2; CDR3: CSAGTGLGGYTF
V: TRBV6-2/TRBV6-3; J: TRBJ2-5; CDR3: CASSYVSGGASETQYF
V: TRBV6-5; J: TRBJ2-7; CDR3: CASRQGSEQYF
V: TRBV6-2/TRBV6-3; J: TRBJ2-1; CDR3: CASSYSFVNEQFF
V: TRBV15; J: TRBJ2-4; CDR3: CATSRVLLAGEQNIQYF
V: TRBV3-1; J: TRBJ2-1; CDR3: CASSQGPGTYNEQFF
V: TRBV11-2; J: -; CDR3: CASSLGGNVYEQYF
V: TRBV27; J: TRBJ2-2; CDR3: CASEGGIGELFF
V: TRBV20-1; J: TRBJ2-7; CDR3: CSAKDWGDYEQYF
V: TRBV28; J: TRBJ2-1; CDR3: CASSLEGLSLQFF
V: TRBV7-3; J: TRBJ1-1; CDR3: CASSLKRGTEAFF
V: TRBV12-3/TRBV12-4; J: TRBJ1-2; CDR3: CASSLRKSNYGYTF
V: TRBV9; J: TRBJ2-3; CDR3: CASSVEGVDTDTQYF
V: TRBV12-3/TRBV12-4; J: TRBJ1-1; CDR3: CASSPGAGWSTEAFF
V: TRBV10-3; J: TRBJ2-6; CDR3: CAISGTEITRSSGANVLTF
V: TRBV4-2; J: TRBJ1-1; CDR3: CASSQAQVGENTEAFF
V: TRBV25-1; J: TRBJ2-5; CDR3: CASSDVSGTQYF
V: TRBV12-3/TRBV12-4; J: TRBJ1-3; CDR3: CASSPREGRNTIYF
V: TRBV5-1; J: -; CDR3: CASSLRTRNEQFF
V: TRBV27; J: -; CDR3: CASSFGTSGSYNEQYF
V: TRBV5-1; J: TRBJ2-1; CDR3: CASSGPDRSYNEQFF
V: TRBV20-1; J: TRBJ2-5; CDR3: CSATGQLGETQYF
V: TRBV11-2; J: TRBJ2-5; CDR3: CASSHRAAIPGYLETQYF
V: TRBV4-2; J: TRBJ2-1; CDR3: CASSQGQGRSNEQFF
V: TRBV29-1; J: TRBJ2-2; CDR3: CSVVASGRETGELFF
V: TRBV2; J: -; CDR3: CARRLAGEETQYF
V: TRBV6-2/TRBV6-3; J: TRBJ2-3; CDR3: CASFVGGVKDTQYF
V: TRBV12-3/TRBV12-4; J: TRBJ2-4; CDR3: CASTTGLAGGLAKNIQYF
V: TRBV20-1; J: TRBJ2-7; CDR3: CSARIVGGTYEQYF
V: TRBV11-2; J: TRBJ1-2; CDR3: CASSLNSGQSYGYTF
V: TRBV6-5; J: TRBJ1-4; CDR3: CASSPTSRNEKLFF
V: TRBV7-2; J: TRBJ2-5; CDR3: CASSLVLARQETQYF
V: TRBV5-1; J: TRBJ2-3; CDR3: CASSPGAQTDTQYF